This is a list of T cell receptor beta chains from one sample in a study of post-analysis software for immune sequencing data. TCRdb independently ran MiXCR on the PCR reads; one entry per CDR3 protein. The sample lists about 460,000 distinct CDR3 sequences, 40% to 55% occurring once. The sequencing sample was made of blood. The receptors stem from a girl aged 10 to 17 with multiple sclerosis. Each CDR3 is given with its conserved first and last residue. Fields, in order: clone size, V gene, D gene, J gene, CDR3 protein, CDR3 DNA. D genes are given only for firm matches. A clone size is listed for some rows: how often the clone was seen (once, few, many), or a class if it is expanded.

NA,TRBV7-8,NA,TRBJ2-7,CASSLEMAGLHYEQYF,TGTGCCAGCAGCTTAGAGATGGCGGGACTCCACTACGAGCAGTACTTC
NA,TRBV25-1,TRBD1,TRBJ2-3,CASSRDSSTDTQYF,TGTGCCAGCAGCAGGGACAGCAGCACAGATACGCAGTATTTT
few,TRBV10-3,NA,TRBJ2-7,CAISDLGISSEQYF,TGTGCCATCAGTGACTTAGGGATATCGAGCGAGCAGTACTTC
NA,TRBV6-6,NA,TRBJ2-6,CASSRVASGANVLTF,TGTGCCAGCAGTCGGGTCGCCTCTGGGGCCAACGTCCTGACTTTC
NA,TRBV18,NA,TRBJ1-5,CASSRGSGQPQHF,TGTGCCAGCTCCCGGGGGTCAGGGCAGCCCCAGCATTTT
few,TRBV28,TRBD2,TRBJ2-1,CASSLVAGYAYNEQFF,TGTGCCAGCAGTCTCGTAGCGGGATACGCCTACAATGAGCAGTTCTTC
few,TRBV7-2,NA,TRBJ2-1,CASSSVGGSGEQFF,TGTGCCAGCAGCTCCGTCGGGGGATCGGGTGAGCAGTTCTTC
NA,TRBV6-5,TRBD2,TRBJ2-3,CASSYPWGLSLDTQYF,TGTGCCAGCAGTTACCCTTGGGGACTAAGTCTAGATACGCAGTATTTT
few,TRBV12-3/TRBV12-4,NA,TRBJ2-1,CASSLVVGSPFF,TGTGCCAGCAGTTTAGTGGTTGGGAGTCCGTTCTTC
NA,TRBV12-3/TRBV12-4,TRBD1,TRBJ1-4,CASSLGQDREHATNEKLFF,TGTGCCAGCAGTTTAGGGCAAGACAGGGAGCATGCAACTAATGAAAAACTGTTTTTT
NA,TRBV10-3,NA,TRBJ2-2,CAISESWGRNTGELFF,TGTGCCATCAGTGAGTCTTGGGGCCGAAACACCGGGGAGCTGTTTTTT
NA,TRBV4-2,NA,TRBJ2-5,CASSQDLHLQETQYF,TGTGCCAGCAGCCAAGATCTCCACTTACAAGAGACCCAGTACTTC